This T cell receptor (beta chain) was profiled in a study of Ad26.COV2.S vaccination and SARS-CoV-2 variants. Study details: Within the COV1001 Ad26.COV2.S trial arm, the donor was enrolled. Once, or twice with 56 days between doses, Ad26.COV2.S was given intramuscularly.

Treatment in this sample: roughly 19 received Ad26.COV2.S at low or high dose, single or two shots; a few received placebo; per-sample allocation not given. The samples date from day 63 after the first vaccine or placebo injection. Boston supplied an adult donor aged 18-55 years. Profiling relied on immunoSEQ multiplex PCR, and the TCRdb table lists in-frame clones only, not all of them. The profile shows around 380,000 clones, 88% of them singletons. Germline CDR1 is MNHNS and CDR2 is SASEGT. The CDR3 consists of 14 residues. V lost 2 bases, J lost 5 bases, and 10 bases lay in between. This receptor was taken from a person between 18 and 59 years old who received the Ad26.COV2.S COVID-19 vaccine or a placebo. The V call is TRBV6-1, the J call TRBJ1-5; tentative D call: TRBD1 (5 bases). The starting material was peripheral blood, obtained in a trial of Ad26.COV2.S vaccine versus placebo. The CDR3 is CASSEQGSDQPQHF. Here the CDR3 DNA reads TGTGCCAGCAGTGAACAGGGAAGCGATCAGCCCCAGCATTTT.